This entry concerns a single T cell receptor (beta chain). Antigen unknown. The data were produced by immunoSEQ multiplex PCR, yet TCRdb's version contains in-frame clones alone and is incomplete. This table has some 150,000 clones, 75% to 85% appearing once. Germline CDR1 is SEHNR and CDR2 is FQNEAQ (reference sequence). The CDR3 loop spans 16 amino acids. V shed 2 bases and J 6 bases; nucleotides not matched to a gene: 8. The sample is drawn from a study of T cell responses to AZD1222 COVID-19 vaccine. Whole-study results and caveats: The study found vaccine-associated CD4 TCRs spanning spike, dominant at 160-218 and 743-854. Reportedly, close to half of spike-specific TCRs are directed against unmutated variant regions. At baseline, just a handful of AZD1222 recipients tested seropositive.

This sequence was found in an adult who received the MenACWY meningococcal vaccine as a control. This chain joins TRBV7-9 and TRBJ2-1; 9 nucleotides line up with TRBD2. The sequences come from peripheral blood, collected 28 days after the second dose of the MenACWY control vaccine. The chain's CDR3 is CASSLFGGGASNEQFF. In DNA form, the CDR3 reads TGTGCCAGCAGCTTATTTGGCGGGGGGGCCTCCAATGAGCAGTTCTTC.